This TCR beta chain stems from a study of blood T cells in healthy people across ages (dated by TCRdb to about 2015). Notes on the research overall: Template switching captured roughly one uniquely barcoded TCR beta cDNA molecule per two T cells in model experiments. Using the same blood draw, the study looked at two additional independent replicas of 1 million unique cDNA reads for two donors, one aged 18 to 29 and the other aged 80 or older. To avoid experimental bias, donors of different ages were randomly spread across the sequencing lanes. The donors were divided into four age groups: young (average approximately 17 years), middle-aged (about 40), aged (about 56) and long-lived (about 90). Using deep sequencing normalized with unique cDNA molecular identifiers, the study measured how TCR beta repertoire diversity changes with age.

The library was produced with 5' RACE. The reads were generated on an Illumina HiSeq 2500. The second PCR ran for about 6 to 11 cycles and used a J-beta primer mix along with a sample-barcoded 5' primer. A template-switch 5' adaptor carrying 12 random nucleotides introduced a unique molecular identifier onto each TCR beta cDNA molecule. Each sample yielded at least 2.5 million CDR3-containing paired-end reads. First-strand cDNA synthesis was performed from all RNA using the Mint cDNA synthesis kit, with priming by a TRBC-specific oligonucleotide. All cDNA was treated with uracil-DNA glycosylase and then went through a first 18-cycle PCR with the universal primers M1SS and BC2_uni_R. Per the authors' processing: Normalization of each sample was performed by random selection of 1 million high-quality reads, each carrying a distinct molecular identifier. Instead of being binned into consensus sequences, reads with shared molecular identifiers were discarded. MiTCR, with a Q25 quality threshold and the strictest error-elimination algorithm, was used for CDR3 identification, clonotype clustering and error correction. A nonparametric unseen species model with Euler transformation was used to estimate lower-bound total TCR beta diversity. TCRdb cleaned the public reads at Q25 with fastp, built clones with MiXCR and kept in-frame beta chains. Rows are combined by CDR3 protein, so each entry shows the most common genes and DNA. These V and J calls originate from TCRdb's pipeline instead of the authors' own analysis. The sample table records 500,000 to 600,000 distinct CDR3 sequences; 27% of these occur just once. The ten largest clonotypes hold under 20% of the sample.

The roughly 39 donors, aged about 6 to 95 years, were systemically healthy Caucasian individuals from Russia. Each donor gave ten milliliters of peripheral blood, drawn into EDTA-treated Vacutainer tubes. PBMCs were isolated by Ficoll-Paque density-gradient centrifugation, with at least 6 million obtained per sample. Total RNA, at least 5 micrograms per sample, was extracted from PBMCs with Trizol reagent. For every donor, an aliquot of PBMCs went through flow cytometry to measure the percentages of naive CD45RAhigh/CD27high T cells. From the germline V gene (reference sequence), CDR1 is SEHNR and CDR2 is FQNEAQ. Its CDR3 holds 13 amino acids, cysteine through phenylalanine. The sequence is cut down to CDR3 DNA, 39 bases in frame from base 1. With regard to this clonotype: Its antigen target is currently unknown. No much larger clone exists at a distance of one base, and base qualities are not known.

The paper's findings and limits, for the study overall: As age increased, observed TCR beta diversity per million T cells dropped in a roughly linear way, and a significant reduction was already evident by age about 40. The long-lived group showed more naive CD4+ T cells, fewer expanded clones and increased TCR diversity than the aged group, suggesting age selection. Estimates of total diversity from one million sequenced T cells were regarded as lower bounds and underestimates. Because the CMV infection status of the donors was unknown, age-related changes in expanded clonotypes may potentially have been confounded. Bulk unsorted PBMC profiling prevented conclusive comparison of naive and antigen-experienced compartments. There was a strong correlation between observed TCR beta diversity and the percentage of naive T cells measured by flow cytometry.

The receptor was isolated from a woman aged 70 to 79 in good health. This chain joins TRBV7-9 to TRBJ2-7, with the D gene uncertain. The better agreement between TRBJ2-5 and the DNA end casts doubt on the J call. The source material was blood. The bases are TGTGCCAGCACCAACCGGGTCCCCGGGACCCAGTACTTC. Its amino acids are CASTNRVPGTQYF.